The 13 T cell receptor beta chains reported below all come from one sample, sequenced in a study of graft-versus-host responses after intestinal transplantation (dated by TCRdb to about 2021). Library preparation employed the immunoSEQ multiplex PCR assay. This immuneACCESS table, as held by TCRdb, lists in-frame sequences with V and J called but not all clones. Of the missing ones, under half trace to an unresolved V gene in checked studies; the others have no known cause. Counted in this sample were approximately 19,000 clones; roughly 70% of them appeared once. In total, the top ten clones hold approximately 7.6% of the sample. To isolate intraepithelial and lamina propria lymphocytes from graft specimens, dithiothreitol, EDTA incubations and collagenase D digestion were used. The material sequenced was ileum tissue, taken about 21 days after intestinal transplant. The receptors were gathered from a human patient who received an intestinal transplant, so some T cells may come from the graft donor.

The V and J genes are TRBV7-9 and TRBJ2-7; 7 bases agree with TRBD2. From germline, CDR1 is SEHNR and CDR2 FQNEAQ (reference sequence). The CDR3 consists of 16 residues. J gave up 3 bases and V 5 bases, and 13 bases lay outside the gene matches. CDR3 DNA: TGTGCCAGCAGCCAAGAAAGGTTCGGGGGGTTCTACGAGCAGTACTTC. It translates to CASSQERFGGFYEQYF.

DNA for the CDR3: TGTGCCAGTAGTGGCCTGGCGGGAGGCTACAATGAGCAGTTCTTC. It encodes CASSGLAGGYNEQFF. The chain links TRBV19 to TRBJ2-1; 8 nucleotides agree with TRBD2. This CDR3 comprises 15 residues. V lost 5 bases to trimming and J lost 3 bases; unmatched junction nucleotides: 6. Germline CDR1 and CDR2: LNHDA and SQIVND (reference sequence).

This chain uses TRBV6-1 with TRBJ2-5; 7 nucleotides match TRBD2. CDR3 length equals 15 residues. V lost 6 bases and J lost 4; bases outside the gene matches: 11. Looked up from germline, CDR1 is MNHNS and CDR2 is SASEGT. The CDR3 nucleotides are TGTGCCAGCAGCACCGGGACTAAGTCCTCAGAGACCCAGTACTTC. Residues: CASSTGTKSSETQYF.

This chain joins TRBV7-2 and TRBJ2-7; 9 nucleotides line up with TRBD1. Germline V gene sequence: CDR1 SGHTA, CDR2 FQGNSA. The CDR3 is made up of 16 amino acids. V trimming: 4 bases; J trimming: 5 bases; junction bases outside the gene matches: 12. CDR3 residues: CASSSFPGTGLNEQYF. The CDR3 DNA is TGTGCCAGCAGCTCATTTCCCGGGACAGGGCTCAACGAGCAGTACTTC.

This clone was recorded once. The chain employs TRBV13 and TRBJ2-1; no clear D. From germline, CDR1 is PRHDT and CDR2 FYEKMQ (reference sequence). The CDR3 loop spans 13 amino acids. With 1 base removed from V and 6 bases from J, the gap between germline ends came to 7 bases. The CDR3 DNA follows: TGTGCCAGCAGCTTAGTTGCGGCCAATGAGCAGTTCTTC. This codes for CASSLVAANEQFF.

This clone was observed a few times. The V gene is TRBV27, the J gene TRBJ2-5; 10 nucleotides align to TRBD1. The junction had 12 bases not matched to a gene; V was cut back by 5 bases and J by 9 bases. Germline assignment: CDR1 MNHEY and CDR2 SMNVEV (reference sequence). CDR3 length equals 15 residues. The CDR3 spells CASSLQPTGGSAQYF. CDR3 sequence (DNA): TGTGCCAGCAGTCTCCAACCGACAGGGGGCTCGGCCCAGTACTTC.

CDR3 sequence: CASSEGLAGASETQYF. In nucleotides, the CDR3 is TGTGCCAGCAGTGAGGGACTAGCGGGAGCCTCGGAGACCCAGTACTTC. The chain uses TRBV6-1 and TRBJ2-5, with TRBD2 matching 14 bases. V shed 3 bases and J 5 bases; nucleotides not matched to a gene: 5. Germline V gives CDR1 MNHNS, CDR2 SASEGT. The length of the CDR3 is 16 residues.

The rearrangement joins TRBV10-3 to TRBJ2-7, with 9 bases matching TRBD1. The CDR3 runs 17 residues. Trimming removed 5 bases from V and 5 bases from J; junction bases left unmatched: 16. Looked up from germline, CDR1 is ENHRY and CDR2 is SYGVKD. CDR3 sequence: CAISPKTPGTGKHEQYF. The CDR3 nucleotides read TGTGCCATCAGTCCTAAAACGCCCGGGACAGGGAAGCACGAGCAGTACTTC.

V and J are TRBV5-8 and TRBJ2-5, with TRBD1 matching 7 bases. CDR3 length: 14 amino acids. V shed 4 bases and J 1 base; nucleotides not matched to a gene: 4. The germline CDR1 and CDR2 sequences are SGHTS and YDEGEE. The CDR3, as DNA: TGTGCCAGCAGCGCCGGGACAGTCCAAGAGACCCAGTACTTC. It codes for CASSAGTVQETQYF.

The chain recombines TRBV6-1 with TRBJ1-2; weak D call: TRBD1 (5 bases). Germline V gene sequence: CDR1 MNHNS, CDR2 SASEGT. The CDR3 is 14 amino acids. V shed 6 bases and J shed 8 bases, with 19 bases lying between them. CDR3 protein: CASRITTGKAGYTF. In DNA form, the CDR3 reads TGTGCCAGCAGGATTACAACAGGCAAAGCGGGCTACACCTTC.

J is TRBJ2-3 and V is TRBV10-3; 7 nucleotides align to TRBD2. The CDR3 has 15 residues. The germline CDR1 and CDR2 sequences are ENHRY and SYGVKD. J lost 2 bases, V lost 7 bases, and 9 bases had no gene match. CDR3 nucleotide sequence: TGTGCCATCACTAGGACTAGATCTTTCACAGATACGCAGTATTTT. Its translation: CAITRTRSFTDTQYF.

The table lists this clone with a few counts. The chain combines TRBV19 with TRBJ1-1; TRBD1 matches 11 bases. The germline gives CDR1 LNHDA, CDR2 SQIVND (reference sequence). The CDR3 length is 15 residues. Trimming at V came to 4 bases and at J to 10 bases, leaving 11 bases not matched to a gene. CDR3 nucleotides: TGTGCCAGTAGTAAGGACAGGGGGCGTCAGGTGGGAGCTTTCTTT. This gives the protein CASSKDRGRQVGAFF.

Written as DNA, the CDR3 is TGTGCCAGTAGTATTTTCGGCGGGGGGCCCAATGAGCAGTTCTTC. As protein: CASSIFGGGPNEQFF. This chain joins TRBV19 and TRBJ2-1, with 8 bases fitting TRBD2. Per germline, CDR1 LNHDA and CDR2 SQIVND (reference sequence). The CDR3 length is 15 residues. J was trimmed by 6 bases and V by 3 bases; bases with no gene match: 7.